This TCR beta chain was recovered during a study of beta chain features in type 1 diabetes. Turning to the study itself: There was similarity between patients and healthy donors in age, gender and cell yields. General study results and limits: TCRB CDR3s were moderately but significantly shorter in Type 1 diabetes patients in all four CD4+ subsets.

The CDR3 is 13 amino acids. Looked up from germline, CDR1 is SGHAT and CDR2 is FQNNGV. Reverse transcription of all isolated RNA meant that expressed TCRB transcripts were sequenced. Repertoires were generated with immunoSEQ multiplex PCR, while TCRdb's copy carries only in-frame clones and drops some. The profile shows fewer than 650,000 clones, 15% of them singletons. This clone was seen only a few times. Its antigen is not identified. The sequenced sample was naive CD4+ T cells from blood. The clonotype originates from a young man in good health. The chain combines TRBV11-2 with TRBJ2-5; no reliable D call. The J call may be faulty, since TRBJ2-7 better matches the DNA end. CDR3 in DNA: TGTGCCAGCAGCTTAGATCGGCCATACGAGCAGTACTTC. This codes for CASSLDRPYEQYF.